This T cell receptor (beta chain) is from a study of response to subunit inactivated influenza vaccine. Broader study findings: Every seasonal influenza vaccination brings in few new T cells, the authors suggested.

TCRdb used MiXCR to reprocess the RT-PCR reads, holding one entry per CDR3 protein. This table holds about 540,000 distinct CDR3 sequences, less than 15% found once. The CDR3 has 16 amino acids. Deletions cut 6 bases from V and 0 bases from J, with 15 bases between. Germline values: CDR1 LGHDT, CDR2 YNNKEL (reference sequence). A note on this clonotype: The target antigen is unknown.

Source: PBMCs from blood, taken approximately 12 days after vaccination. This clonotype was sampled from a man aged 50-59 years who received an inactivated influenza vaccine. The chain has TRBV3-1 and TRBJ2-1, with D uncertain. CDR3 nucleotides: TGTGCCAGCAGTCCCCTGACACCCAGCTCCTACAATGAGCAGTTCTTC. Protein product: CASSPLTPSSYNEQFF.